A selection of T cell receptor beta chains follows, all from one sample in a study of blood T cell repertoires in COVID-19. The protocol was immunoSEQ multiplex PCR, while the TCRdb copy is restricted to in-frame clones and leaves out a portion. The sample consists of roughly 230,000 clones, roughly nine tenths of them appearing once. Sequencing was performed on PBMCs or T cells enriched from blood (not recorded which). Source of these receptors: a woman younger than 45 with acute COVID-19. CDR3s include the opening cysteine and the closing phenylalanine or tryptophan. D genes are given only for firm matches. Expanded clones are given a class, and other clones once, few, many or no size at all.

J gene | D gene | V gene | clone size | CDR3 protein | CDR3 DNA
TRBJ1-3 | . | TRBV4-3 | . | CASSQGQGNTIYF | TGCGCCAGCAGCCAAGGACAAGGAAACACCATATATTTT
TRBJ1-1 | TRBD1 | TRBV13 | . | CASSVPGTGGTEAFF | TGTGCCAGCAGCGTGCCCGGGACAGGGGGCACTGAAGCTTTCTTT
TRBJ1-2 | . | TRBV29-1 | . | CSVQASGYTF | TGCAGCGTTCAAGCCTCTGGCTACACCTTC
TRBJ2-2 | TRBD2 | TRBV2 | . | CASTRLAGVTGELFF | TGTGCCAGTACGCGGCTAGCGGGGGTTACCGGGGAGCTGTTTTTT
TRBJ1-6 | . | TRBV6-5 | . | CASRRSSYNSPLHF | TGTGCCAGCAGGAGGAGCTCCTATAATTCACCCCTCCACTTT
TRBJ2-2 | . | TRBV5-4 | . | CASSLAGTGELFF | TGTGCCAGCAGCTTGGCAGGAACCGGGGAGCTGTTTTTT
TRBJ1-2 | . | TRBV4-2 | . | CASSQEGGTNYGYTF | TGTGCCAGCAGCCAAGAAGGCGGGACTAACTATGGCTACACCTTC
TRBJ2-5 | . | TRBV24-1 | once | CATSALGGVETQYF | TGTGCCACCAGTGCATTAGGGGGGGTGGAGACCCAGTACTTC
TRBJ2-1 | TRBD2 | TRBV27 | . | CASSPRTSGGYEQFF | TGTGCCAGCAGTCCGCGGACTAGCGGGGGGTATGAGCAGTTCTTC
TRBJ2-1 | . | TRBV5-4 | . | CASSFVRSDEQFF | TGTGCCAGCAGCTTCGTACGAAGCGATGAGCAGTTCTTC
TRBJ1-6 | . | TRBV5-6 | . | CASSLADGGVSPLHF | TGTGCCAGCAGCTTGGCAGACGGAGGCGTTTCACCCCTCCACTTT
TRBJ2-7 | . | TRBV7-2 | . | CASSLVSPHEQYF | TGTGCCAGCAGCTTAGTTAGTCCCCACGAGCAGTACTTC
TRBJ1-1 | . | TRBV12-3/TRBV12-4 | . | CAGSWGVNTEAFF | TGTGCCGGCAGTTGGGGAGTGAACACTGAAGCTTTCTTT
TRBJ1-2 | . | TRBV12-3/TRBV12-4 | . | CASSLTNGYTF | TGTGCCAGCAGTTTAACAAATGGCTACACCTTC
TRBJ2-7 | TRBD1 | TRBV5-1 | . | CASSFKYWQGAYDSYEQYF | TGCGCCAGCAGCTTCAAATACTGGCAGGGGGCATATGATTCCTACGAGCAGTACTTC
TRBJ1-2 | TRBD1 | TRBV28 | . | CASRPGTAPYLTIGYTF | TGTGCCAGCAGACCCGGGACAGCCCCCTACCTTACGATCGGCTACACCTTC
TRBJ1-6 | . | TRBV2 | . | CASKVGSSYNSPLHF | TGTGCCAGCAAGGTGGGGAGCTCCTATAATTCACCCCTCCACTTT
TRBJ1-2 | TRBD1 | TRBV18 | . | CASSPDTGAFGYGYTF | TGTGCCAGCTCACCCGATACAGGGGCTTTTGGATATGGCTACACCTTC
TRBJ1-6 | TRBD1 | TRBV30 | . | CAWSTTTGGNSPLHF | TGTGCCTGGAGTACCACAACAGGGGGTAACTCACCCCTCCACTTT
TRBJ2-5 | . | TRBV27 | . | CASSFRGQETQYF | TGTGCCAGCAGTTTCAGGGGCCAAGAGACCCAGTACTTC
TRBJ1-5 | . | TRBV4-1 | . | CASSQDLSGGGQPQHF | TGCGCCAGCAGCCAAGATCTTTCGGGGGGTGGTCAGCCCCAGCATTTT
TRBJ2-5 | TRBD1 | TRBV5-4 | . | CASSSTGGAVQETQYF | TGTGCCAGCAGTTCGACAGGGGGCGCGGTACAAGAGACCCAGTACTTC
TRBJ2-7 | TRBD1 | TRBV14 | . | CASSLTPGQGSYEQYF | TGTGCCAGCAGCCTCACGCCGGGACAGGGATCCTACGAGCAGTACTTC
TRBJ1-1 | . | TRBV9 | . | CASSGVGTEAFF | TGTGCCAGCAGCGGAGTCGGGACTGAAGCTTTCTTT
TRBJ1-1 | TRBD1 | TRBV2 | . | CASSVRGLHNTEAFF | TGTGCCAGCAGTGTAAGGGGGCTACATAACACTGAAGCTTTCTTT
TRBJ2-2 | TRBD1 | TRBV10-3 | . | CASGQGIPGELFF | TGTGCCTCGGGACAGGGGATCCCCGGGGAGCTGTTTTTT
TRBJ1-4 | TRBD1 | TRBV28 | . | CASSPYPRDRSNEKLFF | TGTGCCAGCAGTCCGTACCCTCGGGACAGGTCGAATGAAAAACTGTTTTTT
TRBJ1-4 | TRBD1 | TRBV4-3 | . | CASSQDRATNEKLFF | TGCGCCAGCAGCCAGGACAGGGCAACTAATGAAAAACTGTTTTTT
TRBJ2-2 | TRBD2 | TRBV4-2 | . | CASSQGLAGAGELFF | TGTGCCAGCAGCCAAGGACTAGCGGGGGCCGGGGAGCTGTTTTTT
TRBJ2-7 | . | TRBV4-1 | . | CASSLNSYEQYF | TGCGCCAGCAGCCTAAACAGCTACGAGCAGTACTTC
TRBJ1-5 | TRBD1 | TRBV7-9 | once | CASSSTGTGFNQPQHF | TGTGCCAGCAGCTCCACAGGGACAGGGTTCAACCAGCCCCAGCATTTT
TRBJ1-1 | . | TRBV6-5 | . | CASSKRQENTEAFF | TGTGCCAGCAGCAAGCGACAGGAGAACACTGAAGCTTTCTTT
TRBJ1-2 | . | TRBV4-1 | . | CASSQDQEDLLYTF | TGCGCCAGCAGCCAAGATCAGGAGGACTTACTCTACACCTTC
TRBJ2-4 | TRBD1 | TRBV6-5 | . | CASSLGQGTKNIQYF | TGTGCCAGCAGCCTTGGACAGGGGACCAAAAACATTCAGTACTTC
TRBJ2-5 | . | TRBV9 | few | CASSVAEETQYF | TGTGCCAGCAGCGTAGCAGAAGAGACCCAGTACTTC
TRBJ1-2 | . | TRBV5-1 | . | CASSSRSGLSGYTF | TGCGCCAGCAGCTCACGCTCAGGGTTGAGCGGCTACACCTTC
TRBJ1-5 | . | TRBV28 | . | CASHRAEVNQPQHF | TGTGCCAGCCACAGGGCTGAGGTCAATCAGCCCCAGCATTTT
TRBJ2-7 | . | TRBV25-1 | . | CASSEGIDHEQYF | TGTGCCAGCAGTGAGGGCATCGACCACGAGCAGTACTTC
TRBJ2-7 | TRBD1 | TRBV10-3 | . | CAISARDRRSYEQYF | TGTGCCATCAGTGCCCGGGACAGGCGATCCTACGAGCAGTACTTC
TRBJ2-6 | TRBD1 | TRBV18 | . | CASSPRGQAPGANVLTF | TGTGCCAGCTCACCACGGGGACAGGCTCCTGGGGCCAACGTCCTGACTTTC
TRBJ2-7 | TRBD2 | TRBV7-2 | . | CASSFPLGGYYEQYF | TGTGCCAGCAGCTTCCCCCTGGGGGGGTATTACGAGCAGTACTTC
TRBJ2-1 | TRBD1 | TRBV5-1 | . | CASTPGLGQGNEQFF | TGCGCCAGCACCCCCGGACTCGGACAGGGCAATGAGCAGTTCTTC
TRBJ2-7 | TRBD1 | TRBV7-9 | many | CASSYTQGREQYF | TGTGCCAGCAGCTACACACAGGGGCGCGAGCAGTACTTC
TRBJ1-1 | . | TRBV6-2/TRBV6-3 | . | CASSSGGVVSTEAFF | TGTGCCAGCAGCTCAGGAGGGGTAGTCTCCACTGAAGCTTTCTTT
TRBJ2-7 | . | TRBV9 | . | CASSNSLEYEQYF | TGTGCCAGCAGCAACTCCCTCGAATACGAGCAGTACTTC
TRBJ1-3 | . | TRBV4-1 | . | CASSQDRVNGNTIYF | TGCGCCAGCAGCCAAGACAGGGTGAATGGAAACACCATATATTTT
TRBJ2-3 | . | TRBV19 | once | CASSILSADTQYF | TGTGCCAGTAGTATTCTTAGCGCAGATACGCAGTATTTT
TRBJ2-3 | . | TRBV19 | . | CASSIVGGPGTDTQYF | TGTGCCAGTAGTATTGTGGGGGGGCCAGGCACAGATACGCAGTATTTT
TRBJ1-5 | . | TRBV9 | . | CASSGTYSDQPQHF | TGTGCCAGCAGCGGAACATACAGTGATCAGCCCCAGCATTTT
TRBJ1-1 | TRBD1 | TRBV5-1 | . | CASSLYPKGQGANTEAFF | TGCGCCAGCAGCTTATATCCGAAGGGACAGGGGGCGAACACTGAAGCTTTCTTT
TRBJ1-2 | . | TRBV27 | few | CGAGAGNGYTF | TGTGGAGCTGGGGCAGGGAATGGCTACACCTTC
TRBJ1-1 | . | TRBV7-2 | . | CASSLEWQTGLITEAFF | TGTGCCAGCAGCTTAGAGTGGCAAACAGGGTTAATCACTGAAGCTTTCTTT
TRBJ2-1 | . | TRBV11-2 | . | CASSQPGGTGSSYNEQFF | TGTGCCAGCAGCCAACCGGGGGGGACAGGGAGCTCCTACAATGAGCAGTTCTTC
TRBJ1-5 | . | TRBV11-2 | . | CASSPGAGVRDQPQHF | TGTGCCAGCAGCCCAGGGGCGGGGGTAAGAGATCAGCCCCAGCATTTT
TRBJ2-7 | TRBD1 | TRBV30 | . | CAWSGDRAHEQYF | TGTGCCTGGAGTGGTGACAGGGCCCACGAGCAGTACTTC
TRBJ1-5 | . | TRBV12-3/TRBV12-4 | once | CASSSNTGQPQHF | TGTGCCAGCAGCTCCAACACAGGGCAGCCCCAGCATTTT
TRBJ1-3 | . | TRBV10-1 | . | CASSEIQSIGDSGNTIYF | TGCGCCAGCAGTGAAATACAATCTATCGGGGATTCCGGAAACACCATATATTTT
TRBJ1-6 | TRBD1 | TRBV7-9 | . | CASSLTGNSPLHF | TGTGCCAGCAGCTTGACAGGGAATTCACCCCTCCACTTT
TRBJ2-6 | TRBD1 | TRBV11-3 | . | CASSAGQGAPGANVLTF | TGTGCCAGCAGCGCGGGACAGGGGGCGCCTGGGGCCAACGTCCTGACTTTC
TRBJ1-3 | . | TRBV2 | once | CASRHEDTIYF | TGTGCCAGCCGGCATGAGGACACCATATATTTT